A single T cell receptor (beta chain) is shown here with its context. Germline V gene data show CDR1 as SGHDN and CDR2 as FVKESK. V shed 2 bases and J 0 bases; nucleotides not matched to a gene: 1. The CDR3 covers 15 residues. The data were taken from a study of blood T cell repertoires in COVID-19. Overall study: Acute and convalescent COVID-19 samples came from the United States, Italy and Spain. PBMCs, B-cell-depleted T cells, or T cells provided the cDNA or gDNA that made up the material.

Original data processing: Amplification from reference gene primers served as the basis for estimated nucleated cell counts. The assay was immunoSEQ multiplex PCR, and TCRdb's table has in-frame clones only and misses some. That table gives V, J and clone size, and the DNA gave D and trimming. Of about 280,000 clones in the sample, approximately 85% were seen once. This TCR was sampled from a man in his late teens or twenties with active or convalescent COVID-19. The chain carries TRBV14 and TRBJ1-2; 9 bases match TRBD1. Sequences were obtained from peripheral blood. The CDR3 DNA reads TGTGCCAGCAGCCAACACAGGGGGCCTAACTATGGCTACACCTTC. Its protein product is CASSQHRGPNYGYTF.